Presented here are 32 T cell receptor beta chains from one specimen sequenced in a study of T cells in Graves' hyperthyroidism and ophthalmopathy. Amplification of TCR beta CDR3 regions was performed using RNA transcripts as template. The HTBI primer set drove a first-round RT-PCR of the TCR CDR3. MiXCR, applied by TCRdb to the multiplex PCR reads, yields one record per CDR3 protein. The sample consists of over 500,000 distinct CDR3 sequences, roughly 15% of them appearing once. Sequenced sample: blood. These TCRs come from a woman younger than 45 with Graves' ophthalmopathy.

This clonotype was seen a single time. A clone one base away is much larger, so this may be a read error. CDR3 coding DNA: TGTGCCAGCAGTGAGTCGAACATTCCCGGCTACACCTTC. It yields the protein CASSESNIPGYTF. The chain uses TRBV6-2 or TRBV6-3 and TRBJ1-2; D uncertain. Germline CDR1 MNHEY, CDR2 SVGEGT. Trimming pared 5 bases from V and 8 bases from J, leaving 15 bases between. This CDR3 comprises 13 residues.

Only a few counts were recorded for this clonotype. This chain connects TRBV20-1 to TRBJ1-1, with unresolved D. V was pared by 3 bases and J by 12 bases, with 11 bases between. The CDR3 is made up of 10 amino acids. The germline gives CDR1 DFQATT, CDR2 SNEGSKA (reference sequence). This CDR3 is CSASYGRPFF. CDR3 nucleotide sequence: TGCAGTGCTAGTTACGGTCGGCCTTTCTTT.

This clonotype was detected many times. The V call is TRBV5-1, the J call TRBJ2-7; 8 bases map to TRBD2. Losses at the gene ends were 2 bases for V and 3 bases for J; bases not matched to a gene: 10. The germline V gene encodes CDR1 SGHRS and CDR2 YFSETQ. This CDR3 contains 16 residues. CDR3 amino acids: CASSFQVSGDDYEQYF. DNA for the CDR3: TGCGCCAGCAGCTTTCAGGTTAGCGGGGACGACTACGAGCAGTACTTC.

There are many counts of this clonotype. The V call is TRBV20-1, the J call TRBJ2-3; the D is unclear. Deletions cut 0 bases from V and 3 bases from J, with 7 bases between. Germline-derived CDR1 and CDR2 are DFQATT and SNEGSKA (reference sequence). This CDR3 comprises 13 residues. This CDR3 is CSAREPGTDTQYF. CDR3 bases: TGCAGTGCTAGAGAGCCCGGAACAGATACGCAGTATTTT.

This clonotype appeared many times. The genes are TRBV28 and TRBJ2-7; TRBD2 matches 10 bases. Per germline, CDR1 MDHEN and CDR2 SYDVKM. This CDR3 has 14 residues. Trimming cost V 3 bases and J 3 bases; bases outside gene matches: 2. CDR3 DNA sequence: TGTGCCAGCAGTTTCCGGACTAGCGGCTACGAGCAGTACTTC. Translation: CASSFRTSGYEQYF.

This clonotype was seen at least ten times. The chain carries TRBV7-3 and TRBJ2-1; D ambiguous. In germline, CDR1 is SGHTA, CDR2 FQGTGA. V lost 3 bases and J lost 6, with 9 bases in between. The CDR3 extends over 13 amino acids. CDR3 in amino acids: CASSFGPVNEQFF. The CDR3 region has the DNA TGTGCCAGCAGCTTTGGTCCAGTCAATGAGCAGTTCTTC.

The chain joins TRBV12-3 or TRBV12-4 to TRBJ2-1, with 8 nucleotides matching TRBD2. V shed 7 bases, J shed 2 bases, and the junction held 4 bases outside the gene matches. This CDR3 is 14 amino acids long. The CDR3 loop is CASTREGPYNEQFF. In DNA, the CDR3 is TGTGCCAGCACCCGGGAGGGCCCCTACAATGAGCAGTTCTTC.

The chain carries TRBV10-1 and TRBJ2-7, with 10 bases aligning to TRBD2. This CDR3 is built from 14 residues. V shed 0 bases, J shed 7 bases, and the junction held 3 bases outside the gene matches. The germline V gene has CDR1 WNHNN and CDR2 SYGVQD (reference sequence). The CDR3 DNA sequence: TGCGCCAGCAGTGAGTCAAGCGGGAGGGATGAGCAGTACTTC. It codes for CASSESSGRDEQYF.

J is TRBJ2-7 and V is TRBV12-3 or TRBV12-4; TRBD1 matches at 7 bases. The CDR3 loop spans 13 amino acids. V was pared by 4 bases and J by 7 bases, with 7 bases of the junction left unmatched. The CDR3 sequence: CASSSEGGTEQYF. CDR3 nucleotides: TGTGCCAGCAGTTCAGAAGGGGGCACGGAGCAGTACTTC.

Many counts were recorded for this clonotype. The rearrangement joins TRBV7-8 to TRBJ2-7; 8 positions agree with TRBD1. The CDR3 loop spans 13 amino acids. After removal of 0 bases from V and 12 bases from J, the junction contained 7 bases not matched to a gene. The V gene's germline CDR1 is SGHVS and CDR2 FQNEAQ. The CDR3 bases are TGTGCCAGCAGCTTAGCAGAGCGCGGACAGGGGTACTTC. Its protein is CASSLAERGQGYF.

The chain couples TRBV15 to TRBJ1-5; weak D call: TRBD1 (5 bases). The CDR3 spans 17 residues. Germline V gene sequence: CDR1 LNHNV, CDR2 YYDKDF (reference sequence). The ends were cut back, 0 bases at V and 3 bases at J, with 15 bases in the middle. CDR3 residues: CATSRDGGRWINQPQHF. Here the CDR3 DNA reads TGTGCCACCAGCAGAGATGGGGGACGGTGGATCAATCAGCCCCAGCATTTT.

This clonotype was detected ten times or more. The genes are TRBV30 and TRBJ2-1, with 10 bases identical to TRBD1. Looked up from germline, CDR1 is GTSNPN and CDR2 is SVGIG (reference sequence). CDR3 length: 13 amino acids. The V segment lost 1 base and the J segment 7 bases; nucleotides outside the gene matches: 1. The CDR3 DNA reads TGTGCCTGGAGTGGACAGGGGGCGAATGAGCAGTTCTTC. It yields the protein CAWSGQGANEQFF.

This clonotype was counted ten times or more. This chain uses TRBV7-9 with TRBJ1-1; D perhaps matches TRBD1 (6 bases). Germline-derived CDR1 and CDR2 are SEHNR and FQNEAQ (reference sequence). The V end lost 11 bases, the J end lost 3 bases, and 22 bases lay between the germline ends. This CDR3 has 15 residues. In DNA, the CDR3 is TGTGCCGTTGAGAGGGGGGCGTTTATGGACACTGAAGCTTTCTTT. As protein: CAVERGAFMDTEAFF.

A few counts support this clonotype. The CDR3 DNA follows: TGTGCCAGCAGCTTTAGCGGGAGCGCCGGGGAGCTGTTTTTT. Translating it yields CASSFSGSAGELFF. This chain uses TRBV7-9 with TRBJ2-2, with 9 bases lining up with TRBD2. Germline lookup yields CDR1 SEHNR and CDR2 FQNEAQ (reference sequence). The CDR3 spans 14 residues. The V segment lost 3 bases and the J segment 6 bases; nucleotides outside the gene matches: 2.

The gene calls are TRBV6-2 or TRBV6-3 and TRBJ2-5; D gene unclear. Germline V gene lookup returns CDR1 MNHEY and CDR2 SVGEGT. V was clipped by 2 bases and J by 4 bases, with 5 bases between them. This CDR3 spans 12 amino acids. Written as DNA, the CDR3 is TGTGCCAGCAGTTACATTGGAGAGACCCAGTACTTC. Its translation is CASSYIGETQYF.

This clonotype was recorded at least ten times. The genes are TRBV6-2 or TRBV6-3 and TRBJ2-1; no clear D gene. Germline CDR1 reads MNHEY; CDR2 reads SVGEGT. CDR3 length: 13 amino acids. The V end was cut by 6 bases, the J end by 3 bases, with 9 bases between. In DNA form, the CDR3 reads TGTGCCAGCAGACCACAGAACTACAATGAGCAGTTCTTC. Translating it yields CASRPQNYNEQFF.

The chain links TRBV20-1 to TRBJ2-6; D is tentatively TRBD1 or TRBD2 (6 bases each). Germline V CDR1 and CDR2: DFQATT, SNEGSKA (reference sequence). Deletions cut 0 bases from V and 4 bases from J, with 10 bases between. CDR3 size: 15 residues. CDR3 protein: CSARDGGPGANVLTF. The CDR3 DNA is TGCAGTGCTAGAGACGGGGGCCCGGGGGCCAACGTCCTGACTTTC.

V is TRBV20-1 and J is TRBJ1-2, with a weak D call TRBD1 (5 bases). The germline V gene encodes CDR1 DFQATT and CDR2 SNEGSKA (reference sequence). The CDR3 covers 16 residues. The V and J ends lost 3 bases and 3 bases respectively, with 20 bases between them. CDR3 sequence reads: CSASSGGGVWDYGYTF. CDR3 bases: TGCAGTGCTAGCTCGGGTGGAGGGGTTTGGGACTATGGCTACACCTTC.

A few counts support this clonotype. This chain joins TRBV28 and TRBJ2-6, with 9 nucleotides matching TRBD1. The junction had 8 bases not matched to a gene; V was cut back by 11 bases and J by 0 bases. CDR1 is MDHEN, CDR2 SYDVKM, per germline. CDR3 length equals 16 residues. The CDR3 loop is CAWEEQGASGANVLTF. The CDR3 DNA follows: TGTGCCTGGGAGGAACAGGGGGCCTCTGGGGCCAACGTCCTGACTTTC.

This clonotype appeared many times. V gene TRBV20-1 combines with J gene TRBJ1-4; tentatively, D is TRBD1 (5 bases). Germline CDR1 and CDR2: DFQATT and SNEGSKA (reference sequence). The CDR3 is made up of 13 amino acids. Trimming removed 6 bases at V and 8 bases at J, with 16 bases between. The CDR3 DNA follows: TGCAGTGCCCCGGGACTCCGGAAAGAAAAACTGTTTTTT. It encodes CSAPGLRKEKLFF.

This clonotype has a handful of counts. The chain has TRBV19 and TRBJ1-2; 9 bases match TRBD1. J lost 5 bases, V lost 8 bases, and 6 bases had no gene match. The CDR3 runs 13 residues. In germline, CDR1 is LNHDA, CDR2 SQIVND (reference sequence). Written as DNA, the CDR3 is TGTGCCAGTTTTGGGGACAGGGATTATGGCTACACCTTC. Translated, it gives CASFGDRDYGYTF.

This clonotype was counted ten times or more. This chain connects TRBV7-9 to TRBJ2-3; the match to TRBD2 covers 8 bases. J gave up 4 bases and V 5 bases, and 5 bases lay outside the gene matches. Germline V CDR1 and CDR2: SEHNR, FQNEAQ (reference sequence). The CDR3 extends over 14 amino acids. CDR3 coding DNA: TGTGCCAGCAGCCCCGGACTAGCATCAGATACGCAGTATTTT. Protein sequence: CASSPGLASDTQYF.

This clonotype has only a few counts. This chain joins TRBV19 and TRBJ1-2, with 7 bases aligning to TRBD1. The CDR3 runs to 15 residues. V trimming: 1 base; J trimming: 3 bases; junction bases outside the gene matches: 5. Germline-derived CDR1 and CDR2 are LNHDA and SQIVND (reference sequence). In DNA, the CDR3 is TGTGCCAGTAGTATAGCCCCCGGGACAGACTATGGCTACACCTTC. It codes for CASSIAPGTDYGYTF. The whole variable domain, filled in from reference TRBV19 and TRBJ1-2, reads DGGITQSPKYLFRKEGQNVTLSCEQNLNHDAMYWYRQDPGQGLRLIYYSQIVNDFQKGDIAEGYSVSREKKESFPLTVTSAQKNPTAFYLCASSIAPGTDYGYTFGSGTRLTVV.

The chain uses TRBV2 and TRBJ2-7; the D gene is possibly TRBD1 (5 bases). V shed 5 bases and J shed 3 bases, with 20 bases lying between them. This CDR3 is built from 16 residues. Germline V gene lookup returns CDR1 SNHLY and CDR2 FYNNEI. The CDR3 sequence: CASSIPPQGLDYEQYF. CDR3 bases: TGTGCCAGCAGTATACCGCCCCAGGGCCTGGACTACGAGCAGTACTTC.

This clonotype was seen at least ten times. This chain connects TRBV7-8 to TRBJ2-7; weak D call: TRBD2 (5 bases). Trimming cost V 4 bases and J 3 bases, with 13 bases left between them. This CDR3 is 14 amino acids long. The V gene's germline CDR1 is SGHVS and CDR2 FQNEAQ. This chain's CDR3 is CASSSSGSYYEQYF. Here the CDR3 DNA reads TGTGCCAGCAGCTCAAGCGGAAGCTACTACGAGCAGTACTTC. Together with reference TRBV7-8 and TRBJ2-7, the CDR3 gives the full variable domain: GAGVSQSPRYKVAKRGQDVALRCDPISGHVSLFWYQQALGQGPEFLTYFQNEAQLDKSGLPSDRFFAERPEGSVSTLKIQRTQQEDSAVYLCASSSSGSYYEQYFGPGTRLTVT.

CDR3 amino acids: CASGGGGTAYEQYF. The CDR3 DNA is TGCGCCAGCGGGGGGGGTGGGACCGCCTACGAGCAGTACTTC. The chain couples TRBV5-1 to TRBJ2-7; 7 bases map to TRBD2. CDR1 SGHRS and CDR2 YFSETQ come from the germline V gene. V shed 7 bases and J 2 bases; nucleotides not matched to a gene: 9. This CDR3 contains 14 residues.

The gene calls are TRBV20-1 and TRBJ1-2, with D uncertain. V lost 6 bases, J lost 7 bases, and 9 bases lay in between. This CDR3 has 10 residues. Per the germline V gene, CDR1 is DFQATT and CDR2 is SNEGSKA (reference sequence). The CDR3 sequence: CSASEVGYTF. DNA for the CDR3: TGCAGTGCCTCGGAGGTTGGCTACACCTTC.

V and J are TRBV28 and TRBJ1-5, with 11 bases identical to TRBD1. The CDR3 is 15 amino acids. Germline lookup yields CDR1 MDHEN and CDR2 SYDVKM. Trimming at V came to 6 bases and at J to 6 bases, leaving 7 bases not matched to a gene. CDR3 DNA sequence: TGTGCCAGCAGCCGGACAGGGGGCGCCGGTCAGCCCCAGCATTTT. It encodes CASSRTGGAGQPQHF.

This clonotype occurred a few times. This chain uses TRBV9 with TRBJ2-5; 8 nucleotides align to TRBD1. Germline lookup yields CDR1 SGDLS and CDR2 YYNGEE. The V gene end was trimmed by 4 bases and the J gene end by 4 bases; junction bases not matched to a gene: 6. CDR3 length equals 14 residues. The CDR3 is CASSLSDRGETQYF. The CDR3 coding sequence is TGTGCCAGCAGCCTTTCAGACAGGGGAGAGACCCAGTACTTC. The full variable domain, rest sourced from reference TRBV9 and TRBJ2-5, is DSGVTQTPKHLITATGQRVTLRCSPRSGDLSVYWYQQSLDQGLQFLIQYYNGEERAKGNILERFSAQQFPDLHSELNLSSLELGDSALYFCASSLSDRGETQYFGPGTRLLVL.

The J gene is TRBJ2-1, the V gene TRBV6-1, with TRBD2 identical over 8 bases. The CDR3 has 14 residues. CDR1 is MNHNS, CDR2 SASEGT, per germline. V lost 7 bases, J lost 7 bases, and 9 bases stayed unmatched. The CDR3: CASILAALRNEQFF. CDR3 DNA sequence: TGTGCCAGCATACTAGCGGCCCTACGTAATGAGCAGTTCTTC.

This clonotype was observed at least ten times. The chain carries TRBV5-1 and TRBJ2-5; unclear D gene. This CDR3 has 17 amino acids. Germline lookup yields CDR1 SGHRS and CDR2 YFSETQ. V lost 0 bases and J lost 5, with 20 bases in between. The CDR3 here is CASSLGPGVEKGETQYF. Here the CDR3 DNA reads TGCGCCAGCAGCTTGGGTCCAGGTGTAGAAAAAGGGGAGACCCAGTACTTC.

This clonotype turned up a few times. The V and J genes are TRBV6-2 or TRBV6-3 and TRBJ1-6; D may be TRBD1 (6 bases). CDR1 is MNHEY and CDR2 is SVGEGT in the germline V gene. The CDR3 runs to 15 residues. The V end lost 6 bases, the J end lost 5 bases, and 14 bases lay between the germline ends. CDR3 amino acids: CASSLQGIDNSPLHF. The CDR3 DNA is TGTGCCAGCAGCCTCCAGGGGATTGATAATTCACCCCTCCACTTT.